This T cell receptor (beta chain) appears in the sequencing data of a study of blood T cell repertoires in COVID-19. Germline V CDR1 and CDR2: LNHDA, SQIVND (reference sequence). V lost 3 bases, J lost 5 bases, and 6 bases stayed unmatched. The CDR3 runs 15 residues. Original processing methods: Nucleated cell counts were estimated from reference gene primer amplification. TCRdb keeps only in-frame clones here, not all; method: immunoSEQ multiplex PCR. That table supplies the V and J calls and clone size; D and trimming were determined from the DNA. The sample shows roughly 69,000 clones, roughly 80% of them seen only once.

The source of this sequence is a woman aged 50 to 65 with acute or convalescent COVID-19. The material sequenced was peripheral blood. The V and J genes are TRBV19 and TRBJ2-1, with 8 nucleotides matching TRBD2. DNA of the CDR3: TGTGCCAGTAGTATGTTTCCAGCGGGAGACAATGAGCAGTTCTTC. Amino acids: CASSMFPAGDNEQFF.